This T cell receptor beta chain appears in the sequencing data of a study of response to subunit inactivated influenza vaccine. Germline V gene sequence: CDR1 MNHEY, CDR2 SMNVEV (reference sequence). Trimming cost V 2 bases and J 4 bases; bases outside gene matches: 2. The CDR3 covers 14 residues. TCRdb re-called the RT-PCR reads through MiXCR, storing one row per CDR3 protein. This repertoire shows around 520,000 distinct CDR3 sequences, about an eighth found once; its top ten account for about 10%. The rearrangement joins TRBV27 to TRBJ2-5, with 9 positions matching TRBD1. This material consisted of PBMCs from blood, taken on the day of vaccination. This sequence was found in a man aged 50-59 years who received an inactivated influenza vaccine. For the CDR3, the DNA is TGTGCCAGCAGTTTACAGGACAGGGGAGAGACCCAGTACTTC. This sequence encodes CASSLQDRGETQYF.